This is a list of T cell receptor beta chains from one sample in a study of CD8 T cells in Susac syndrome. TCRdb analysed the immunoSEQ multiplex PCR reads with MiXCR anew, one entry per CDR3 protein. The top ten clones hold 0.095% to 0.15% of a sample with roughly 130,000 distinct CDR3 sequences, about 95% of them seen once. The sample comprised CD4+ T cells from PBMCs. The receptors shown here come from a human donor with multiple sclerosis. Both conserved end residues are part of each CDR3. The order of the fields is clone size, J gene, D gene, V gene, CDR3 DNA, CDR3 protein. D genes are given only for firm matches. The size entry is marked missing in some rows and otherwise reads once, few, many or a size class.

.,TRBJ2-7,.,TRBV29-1,TGCAGCGTTGAAAGCGGACCCTACGAGCAGTACTTC,CSVESGPYEQYF
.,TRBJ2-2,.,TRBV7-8,TGTGCCAGCAGCCCGGGGTCCTACACCGGGGAGCTGTTTTTT,CASSPGSYTGELFF
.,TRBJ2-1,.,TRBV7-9,TGTGCCAGCAGCTTAGCCTGGGAGCAGTTCTTC,CASSLAWEQFF
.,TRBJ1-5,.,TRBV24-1,TGTGCCACCAGTGACTCGGGAGGGCATCCCCAGCATTTT,CATSDSGGHPQHF
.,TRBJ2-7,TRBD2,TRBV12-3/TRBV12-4,TGTGCCAGCAGCCAACTAGCGGGAGGGCCGTTTCCGTACTTC,CASSQLAGGPFPYF
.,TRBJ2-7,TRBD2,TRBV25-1,TGTGCCAGCAGTGAATTTGAGACTAGCGGGACCTACGAGCAGTACTTC,CASSEFETSGTYEQYF
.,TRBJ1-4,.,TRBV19,TGTGCCAGTAGAAACCGGCGAGATGAAAAACTGTTTTTT,CASRNRRDEKLFF
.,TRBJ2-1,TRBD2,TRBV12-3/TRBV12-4,TGTGCCAGCAGTCCACGGACTAGCGGCGTCAATGAGCAGTTCTTC,CASSPRTSGVNEQFF
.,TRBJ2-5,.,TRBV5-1,TGCGCCAGCAGCTTGGGTTCGGGAGAGACCCAGTACTTC,CASSLGSGETQYF
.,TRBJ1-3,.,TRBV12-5,TGTGCTAGTGGTTTGAACAGGTTTTCCGGAAACACCATATATTTT,CASGLNRFSGNTIYF
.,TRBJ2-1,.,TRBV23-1,TGCGCCAGCAGTCATCGGGACTCGTGCTACAATGAGCAGTTCTTC,CASSHRDSCYNEQFF
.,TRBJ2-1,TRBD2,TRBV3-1,TGTGCCAGCAGCCAGCCGGGACTAGCGTACAATGAGCAGTTCTTC,CASSQPGLAYNEQFF
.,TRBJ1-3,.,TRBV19,TGTGCCAGTAGTAGGTCAGGAACTGGAAACACCATATATTTT,CASSRSGTGNTIYF
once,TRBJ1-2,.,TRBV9,TGTGCCAGCAGCGTAGTTGGAGGACGGGGCGGCTACACCTTC,CASSVVGGRGGYTF
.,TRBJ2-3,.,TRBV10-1,TGCGCCAGCAGTGATTATGGCCTCAGCACAGATACGCAGTATTTT,CASSDYGLSTDTQYF
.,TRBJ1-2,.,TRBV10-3,TGTGCCATCAGTGAGTCGAACGGGATTAGGGGCTACACCTTC,CAISESNGIRGYTF
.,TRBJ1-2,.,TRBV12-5,TGTGCTAGCTCGATTACCAACTATGGCTACACCTTC,CASSITNYGYTF
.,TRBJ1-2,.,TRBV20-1,TGCAGTGCTAGAGATTCGGGGGGCCCTAGGGATGGCTACACCTTC,CSARDSGGPRDGYTF
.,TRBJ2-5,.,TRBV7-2,TGTGCCAGCAGCGGGAGGCGGGAGACCCAGTACTTC,CASSGRRETQYF
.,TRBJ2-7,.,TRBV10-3,TGTGCCATCAGTGAGATGGCCTACGAGCAGTACTTC,CAISEMAYEQYF
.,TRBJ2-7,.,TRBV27,TGTGCCAGCAGTTCCAGGGCCCTAGACGAGCAGTACTTC,CASSSRALDEQYF
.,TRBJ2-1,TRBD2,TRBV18,TGTGCCAGCTCACCACCTGGACTAGCGGGGGTGTCCCGAGAGCAGTTCTTC,CASSPPGLAGVSREQFF
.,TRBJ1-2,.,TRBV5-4,TGTGCCAGCAGTTCTGGCAGGTCCCCTTATGGCTACACCTTC,CASSSGRSPYGYTF
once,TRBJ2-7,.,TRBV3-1,TGTGCCAGCAGCCAAAGCGTTCCGAGCGAGCAGTACTTC,CASSQSVPSEQYF
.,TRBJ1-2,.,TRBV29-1,TGCAGCGTTGAGGGGTGGGCCTCTTATGGCTACACCTTC,CSVEGWASYGYTF
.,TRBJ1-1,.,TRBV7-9,TGTGCCAGCAGCTACGAATATCAGGGAACTGAAGCTTTCTTT,CASSYEYQGTEAFF
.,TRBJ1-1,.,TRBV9,TGTGCCAGCAGCGTAGTCCGGCAGGGTGAAGCTTTCTTT,CASSVVRQGEAFF
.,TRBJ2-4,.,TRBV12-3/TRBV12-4,TGTGCCAGCTCCAAAGGGTCGGCCAAAAACATTCAGTACTTC,CASSKGSAKNIQYF
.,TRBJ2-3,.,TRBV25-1,TGTGCCAGCAGTCCAGGGTTTGGGCAAACAGATACGCAGTATTTT,CASSPGFGQTDTQYF
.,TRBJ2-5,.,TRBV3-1,TGTGCCAGCAGCCGCCGCGGACTTCAAGAGACCCAGTACTTC,CASSRRGLQETQYF
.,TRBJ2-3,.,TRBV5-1,TGCGCCAGCAGCTTGGCCGCGGACCTCACAGATACGCAGTATTTT,CASSLAADLTDTQYF
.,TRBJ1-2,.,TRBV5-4,TGTGCCAGCAGCCTGGTACAGGCGGTAAACTATGGCTACACCTTC,CASSLVQAVNYGYTF
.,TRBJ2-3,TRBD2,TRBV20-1,TGCAGTGCTAGAGACCCGGGACTAGCGCTAGATACGCAGTATTTT,CSARDPGLALDTQYF
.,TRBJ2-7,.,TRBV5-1,TGCGCCAGCAGCCCTGGACAGTATCTCAACGAGCAGTACTTC,CASSPGQYLNEQYF
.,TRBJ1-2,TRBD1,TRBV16,TGTGCCAGCAGCCATGACAGGGGGCTCTATGGCTACACCTTC,CASSHDRGLYGYTF